The 3 T cell receptor beta chains below come from one sample, sequenced in a study of cytotoxic CD8 clonotypes in ibrutinib-treated CLL. The protocol was immunoSEQ multiplex PCR, while the TCRdb copy is restricted to in-frame clones and leaves out a portion. The sample shows 250,000 to 350,000 clones, roughly three quarters of them seen only once. This specimen was PBMCs, taken at disease progression, from a patient treated with ibrutinib. Receptors were obtained from a human donor with chronic lymphocytic leukemia.

The genes are TRBV19 and TRBJ2-7; possible D gene TRBD2, 5 bases. The CDR3 is 15 residues long. Looked up from germline, CDR1 is LNHDA and CDR2 is SQIVND (reference sequence). Trimming took 5 bases from V and 0 from J, leaving 14 bases between them. CDR3 DNA sequence: TGTGCCAGTAGTCCCCGGACTGGGTTCTCCTACGAGCAGTACTTC. Translating gives CASSPRTGFSYEQYF.

In its sample, this clone was seen once. This chain links TRBV10-1 with TRBJ1-2; D call uncertain. Germline CDR1 is WNHNN and CDR2 is SYGVQD (reference sequence). V was clipped by 6 bases and J by 4 bases, with 12 bases between them. CDR3 length: 13 residues. The chain's CDR3 is CASSRDISYGYTF. The CDR3 bases are TGCGCCAGCAGCCGGGATATATCCTATGGCTACACCTTC.

This rearrangement joins TRBV10-3 to TRBJ2-7; TRBD1 might be the D (6 bases). Trimming shortened V by 9 bases and J by 4 bases, and 10 bases separated the two germline ends. In germline, CDR1 is ENHRY, CDR2 SYGVKD. The CDR3 is 11 residues long. The CDR3 DNA reads TGTGCCATATTACAGGGTTACGAGCAGTACTTC. It specifies CAILQGYEQYF.